This T cell receptor (beta chain) was captured by sequencing in a study of response to subunit inactivated influenza vaccine. From the RT-PCR reads, TCRdb called clonotypes with MiXCR, one entry per CDR3 protein. The sample shows around 760,000 distinct CDR3 sequences, approximately 15% of them seen only once. This clonotype showed up just a few times. V lost 8 bases to trimming and J lost 2 bases; unmatched junction nucleotides: 9. This CDR3 is 16 amino acids long. The germline V gene encodes CDR1 MNHEY and CDR2 SMNVEV (reference sequence). J is TRBJ2-1 and V is TRBV27, with 10 bases identical to TRBD1. Material: PBMCs from blood, obtained roughly 2 weeks before vaccination. This receptor was identified in a man aged 50-59 years who received an inactivated influenza vaccine. The CDR3 DNA reads as TGTGCCAGCGCCGCAACCGGGACAGGGGCCTACAATGAGCAGTTCTTC. Translating gives CASAATGTGAYNEQFF.